This T cell receptor (beta chain) was identified during a study of regulatory T cells in long-lasting Graves disease. Study-wide background: Patients with new Graves' disease had used antithyroid drugs below 3 months.

Study-wide results and limits: Preferential use of TRBV28, TRBJ1-2 and TRBJ2-5 was seen in persistent disease.

Germline V CDR1 and CDR2: LGHNA, YNFKEQ. The CDR3 covers 16 residues. J lost 5 bases, V lost 1 base, and 8 bases had no gene match. The time point here: newly diagnosed GD, antithyroid drugs for less than 3 months. TCR sequences were obtained from RNA taken from PBMCs. As to this clonotype: Its specificity is unknown.

Arm-PCR of CDR3 regions and iRepertoire HTBI primers were the basis on which TCR beta libraries were built. Via MiXCR, TCRdb re-called the multiplex PCR reads, giving one row per CDR3 protein. The repertoire includes about 540,000 distinct CDR3 sequences, around an eighth of them detected once, and roughly a tenth sits in the top ten. The same sample was also studied in work on T cells in Graves' hyperthyroidism and ophthalmopathy. As that study records: Initially, a first-round RT-PCR of the TCR CDR3 employed the HTBI primer set.

This sequence originates from a young man with Graves disease. Sample: peripheral blood mononuclear cells (PBMCs), taken at new diagnosis, from a patient treated with antithyroid drugs. The chain joins TRBV4-2 to TRBJ2-5; 9 bases fit TRBD2. CDR3 sequence: CASSQGQAGGWETQYF. Written as DNA, the CDR3 is TGTGCCAGCAGCCAAGGTCAAGCGGGAGGTTGGGAGACCCAGTACTTC.